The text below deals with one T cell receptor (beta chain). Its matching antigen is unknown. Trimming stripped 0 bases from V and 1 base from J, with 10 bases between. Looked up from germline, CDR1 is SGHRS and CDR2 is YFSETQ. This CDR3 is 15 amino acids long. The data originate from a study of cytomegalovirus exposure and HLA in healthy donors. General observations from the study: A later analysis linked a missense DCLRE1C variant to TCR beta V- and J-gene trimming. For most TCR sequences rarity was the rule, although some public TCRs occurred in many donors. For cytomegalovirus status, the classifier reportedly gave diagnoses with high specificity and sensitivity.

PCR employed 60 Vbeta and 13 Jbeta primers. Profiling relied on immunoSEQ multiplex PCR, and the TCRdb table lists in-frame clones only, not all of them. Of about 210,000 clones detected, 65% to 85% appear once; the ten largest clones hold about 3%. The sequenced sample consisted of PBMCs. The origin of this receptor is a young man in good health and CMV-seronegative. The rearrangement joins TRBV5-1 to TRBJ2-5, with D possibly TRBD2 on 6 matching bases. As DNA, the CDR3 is TGCGCCAGCAGCTTGGTTCGGGGGTTCCAAGAGACCCAGTACTTC. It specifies CASSLVRGFQETQYF.